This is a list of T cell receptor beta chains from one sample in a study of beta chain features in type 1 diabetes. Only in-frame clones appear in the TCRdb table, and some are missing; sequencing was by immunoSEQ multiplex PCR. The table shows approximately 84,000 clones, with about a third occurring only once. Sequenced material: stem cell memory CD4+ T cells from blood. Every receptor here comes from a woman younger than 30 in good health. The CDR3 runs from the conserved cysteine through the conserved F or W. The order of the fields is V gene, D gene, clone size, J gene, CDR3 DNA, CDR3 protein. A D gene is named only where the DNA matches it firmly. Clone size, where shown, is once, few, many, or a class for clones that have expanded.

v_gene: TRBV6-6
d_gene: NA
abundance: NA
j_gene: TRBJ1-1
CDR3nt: TGTGCCAGCAGTTTGAGGGCATGGGTGAACACTGAAGCTTTCTTT
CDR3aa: CASSLRAWVNTEAFF

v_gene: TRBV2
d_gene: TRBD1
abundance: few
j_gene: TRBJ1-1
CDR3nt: TGTGCCAGCAGTCGACAGGGCCAGGTTAGCTCTGAAGCTTTCTTT
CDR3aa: CASSRQGQVSSEAFF

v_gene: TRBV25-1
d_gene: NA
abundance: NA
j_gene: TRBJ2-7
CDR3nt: TGTGCCAGCAGGGGTGCGGGTGTTAGCGAGCAGTACTTC
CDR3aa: CASRGAGVSEQYF

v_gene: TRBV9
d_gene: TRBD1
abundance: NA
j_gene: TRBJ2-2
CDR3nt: TGTGCCAGCAGCATACAGGGGGCGGGCACCGGGGAGCTGTTTTTT
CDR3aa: CASSIQGAGTGELFF

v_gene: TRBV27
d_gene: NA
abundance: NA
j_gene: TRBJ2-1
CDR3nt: TGTGCCAGCAGCCACAGGTACAGCTCCTACAATGAGCAGTTCTTC
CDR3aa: CASSHRYSSYNEQFF

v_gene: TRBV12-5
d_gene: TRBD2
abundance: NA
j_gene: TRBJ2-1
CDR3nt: TGTGCTAGTGGTTTGGTGAAGGGGGGCCAGCGGGAGGGCAATGAGCAGTTCTTC
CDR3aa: CASGLVKGGQREGNEQFF

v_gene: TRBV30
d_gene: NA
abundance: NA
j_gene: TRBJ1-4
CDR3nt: TGTGCCTGGAAGCCGATTAATGAAAAACTGTTTTTT
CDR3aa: CAWKPINEKLFF

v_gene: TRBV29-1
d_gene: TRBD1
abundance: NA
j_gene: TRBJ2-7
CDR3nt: TGCAGCGTCCGGCGGGGACAGGGGGCGTCCTACGAGCAGTACTTC
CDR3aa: CSVRRGQGASYEQYF

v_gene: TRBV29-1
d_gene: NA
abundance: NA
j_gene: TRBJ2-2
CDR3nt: TGCAGCGCCATAGGGGTTAGGGGGAAGAACACCGGGGAGCTGTTTTTT
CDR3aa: CSAIGVRGKNTGELFF

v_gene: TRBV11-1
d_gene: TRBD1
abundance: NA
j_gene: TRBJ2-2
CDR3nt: TGTGCCAGCAGCCCCACAGGGGTGAACACCGGGGAGCTGTTTTTT
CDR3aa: CASSPTGVNTGELFF

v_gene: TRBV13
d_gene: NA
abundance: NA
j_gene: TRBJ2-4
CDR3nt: TGTGCCAGCAGCTTATGGCCTCAAGGGGATGGGGCCAAAAACATTCAGTACTTC
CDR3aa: CASSLWPQGDGAKNIQYF

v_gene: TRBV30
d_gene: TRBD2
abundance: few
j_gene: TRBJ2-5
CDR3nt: TGTGCCTGGAGTGAGGGACTAGCGACAGAGACCCAGTACTTC
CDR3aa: CAWSEGLATETQYF

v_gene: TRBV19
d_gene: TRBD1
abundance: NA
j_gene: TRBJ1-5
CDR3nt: TGTGCCAGTAGTCGCGGACAGGGGGACATCAGCCCCCAGCATTTT
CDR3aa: CASSRGQGDISPQHF

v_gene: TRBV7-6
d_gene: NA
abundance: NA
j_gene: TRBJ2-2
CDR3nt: TGTGCCAGCAGCTTAGCGGGCCAGGGCACCGGGGAGCTGTTTTTT
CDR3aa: CASSLAGQGTGELFF

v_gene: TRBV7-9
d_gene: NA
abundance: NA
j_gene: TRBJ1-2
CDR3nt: TGTGCCAGCAGCCCTTACTCGGACTATGGCTACACCTTC
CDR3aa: CASSPYSDYGYTF

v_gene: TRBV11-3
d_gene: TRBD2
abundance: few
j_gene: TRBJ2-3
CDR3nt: TGTGCCAGCAGCCAGGGACTAGCTGACCGAGCAGATACGCAGTATTTT
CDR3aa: CASSQGLADRADTQYF

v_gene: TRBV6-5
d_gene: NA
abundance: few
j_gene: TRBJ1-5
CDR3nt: TGTGCCAGCAGATCAGGGGTGAGCAATCAGCCCCAGCATTTT
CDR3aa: CASRSGVSNQPQHF